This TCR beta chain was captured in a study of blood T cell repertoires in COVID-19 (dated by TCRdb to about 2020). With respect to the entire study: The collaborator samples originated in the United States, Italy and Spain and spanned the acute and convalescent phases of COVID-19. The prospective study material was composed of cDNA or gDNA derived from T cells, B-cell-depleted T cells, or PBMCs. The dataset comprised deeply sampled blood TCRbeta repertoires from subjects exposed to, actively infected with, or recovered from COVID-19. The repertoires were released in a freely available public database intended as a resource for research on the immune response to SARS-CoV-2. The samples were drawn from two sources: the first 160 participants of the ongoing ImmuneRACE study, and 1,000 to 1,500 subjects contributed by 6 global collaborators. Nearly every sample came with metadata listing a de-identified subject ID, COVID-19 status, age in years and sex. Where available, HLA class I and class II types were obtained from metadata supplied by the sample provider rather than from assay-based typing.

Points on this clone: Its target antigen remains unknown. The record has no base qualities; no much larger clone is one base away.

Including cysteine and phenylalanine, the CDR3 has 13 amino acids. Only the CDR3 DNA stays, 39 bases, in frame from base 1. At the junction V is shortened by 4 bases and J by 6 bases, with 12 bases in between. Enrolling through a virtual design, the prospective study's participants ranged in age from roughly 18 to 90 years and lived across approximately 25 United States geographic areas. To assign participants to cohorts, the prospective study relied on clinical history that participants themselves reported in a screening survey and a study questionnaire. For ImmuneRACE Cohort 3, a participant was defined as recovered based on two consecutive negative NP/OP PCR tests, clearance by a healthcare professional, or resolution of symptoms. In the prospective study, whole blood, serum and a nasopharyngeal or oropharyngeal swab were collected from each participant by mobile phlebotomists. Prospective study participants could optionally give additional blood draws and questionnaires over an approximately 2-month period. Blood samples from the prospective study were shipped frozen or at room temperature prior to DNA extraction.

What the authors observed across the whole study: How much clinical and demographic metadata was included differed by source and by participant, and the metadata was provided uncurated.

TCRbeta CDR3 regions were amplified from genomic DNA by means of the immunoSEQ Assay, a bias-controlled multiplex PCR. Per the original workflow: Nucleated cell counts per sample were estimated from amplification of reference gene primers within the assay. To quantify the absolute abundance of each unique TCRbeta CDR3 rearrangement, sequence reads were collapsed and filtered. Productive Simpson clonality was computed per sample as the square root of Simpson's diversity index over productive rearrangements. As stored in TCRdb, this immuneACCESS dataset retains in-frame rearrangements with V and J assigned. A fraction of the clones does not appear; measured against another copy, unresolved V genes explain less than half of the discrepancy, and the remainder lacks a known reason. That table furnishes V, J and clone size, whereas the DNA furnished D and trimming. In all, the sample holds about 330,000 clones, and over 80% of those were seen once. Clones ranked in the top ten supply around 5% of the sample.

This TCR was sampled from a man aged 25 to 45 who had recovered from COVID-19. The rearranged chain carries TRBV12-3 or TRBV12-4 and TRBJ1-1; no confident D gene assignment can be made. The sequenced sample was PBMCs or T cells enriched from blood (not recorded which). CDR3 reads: CASSYYAASEAFF. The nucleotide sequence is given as TGTGCCAGCAGTTATTACGCGGCGTCTGAAGCTTTCTTT.